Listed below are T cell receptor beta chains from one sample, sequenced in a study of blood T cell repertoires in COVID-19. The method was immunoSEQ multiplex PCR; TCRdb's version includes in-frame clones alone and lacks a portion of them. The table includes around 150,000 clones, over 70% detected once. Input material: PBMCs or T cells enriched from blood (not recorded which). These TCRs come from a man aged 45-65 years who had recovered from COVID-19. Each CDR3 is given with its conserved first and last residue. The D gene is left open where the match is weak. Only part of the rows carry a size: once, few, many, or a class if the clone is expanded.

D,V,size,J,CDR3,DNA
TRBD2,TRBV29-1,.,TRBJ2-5,CSTVAGIRETQYF,TGCAGCACCGTAGCGGGAATTAGAGAGACCCAGTACTTC
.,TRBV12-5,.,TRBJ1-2,CASGLGTLNYGYTF,TGTGCTAGTGGTTTGGGGACTCTTAACTATGGCTACACCTTC
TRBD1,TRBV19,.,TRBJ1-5,CASSRDRGNQPQHF,TGTGCCAGTAGCCGGGACAGGGGCAATCAGCCCCAGCATTTT
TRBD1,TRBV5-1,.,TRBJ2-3,CASSLGQGAGTDTQYF,TGCGCCAGCAGCTTGGGACAGGGGGCAGGAACAGATACGCAGTATTTT
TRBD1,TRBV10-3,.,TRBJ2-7,CAISDQGAKGSYEQYF,TGTGCCATCAGTGACCAGGGGGCGAAGGGGTCCTACGAGCAGTACTTC
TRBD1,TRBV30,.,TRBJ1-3,CAWSTGGTGNTIYF,TGTGCCTGGAGTACAGGGGGCACAGGAAACACCATATATTTT
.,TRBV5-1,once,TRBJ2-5,CASSPGLAGETQYF,TGCGCCAGCAGCCCGGGACTGGCAGGGGAGACCCAGTACTTC
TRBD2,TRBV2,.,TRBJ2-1,CASGTSLYNEQFF,TGTGCCAGCGGGACTAGCTTGTACAATGAGCAGTTCTTC
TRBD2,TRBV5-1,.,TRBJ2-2,CASSLGSGGDTGELFF,TGCGCCAGCAGCTTGGGCAGCGGGGGAGACACCGGGGAGCTGTTTTTT
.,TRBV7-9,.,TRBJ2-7,CASSVGRPTAQYF,TGTGCCAGCAGCGTAGGACGGCCAACAGCGCAGTACTTC
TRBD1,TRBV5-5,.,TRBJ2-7,CASSLRTGTTYEQYF,TGTGCCAGCAGCCTCCGGACAGGGACGACCTACGAGCAGTACTTC
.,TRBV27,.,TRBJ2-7,CASSFGLVYEQYF,TGTGCCAGCAGCTTTGGACTCGTCTACGAGCAGTACTTC
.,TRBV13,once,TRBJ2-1,CASSPHMEINEQFF,TGTGCCAGCAGCCCGCACATGGAGATAAATGAGCAGTTCTTC
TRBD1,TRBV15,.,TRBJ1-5,CATSRARGTGRNQPQHF,TGTGCCACCAGCAGGGCCCGTGGGACAGGTAGGAATCAGCCCCAGCATTTT
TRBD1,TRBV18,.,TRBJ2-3,CASSPRRAGQGATDTQYF,TGTGCCAGCTCACCACGGAGAGCAGGACAGGGGGCAACAGATACGCAGTATTTT
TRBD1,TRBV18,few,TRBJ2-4,CASSSTGVAKNIQYF,TGTGCCAGCTCATCCACAGGGGTTGCCAAAAACATTCAGTACTTC
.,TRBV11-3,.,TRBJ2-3,CASSLDKWSASSTDTQYF,TGTGCCAGCAGCTTAGATAAGTGGAGTGCGTCTAGCACAGATACGCAGTATTTT
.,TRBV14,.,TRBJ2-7,CASSQEGGHNYEQYF,TGTGCCAGCAGCCAAGAAGGGGGACACAACTACGAGCAGTACTTC
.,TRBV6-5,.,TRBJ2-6,CASSYSFLSGANVLTF,TGTGCCAGCAGTTACTCCTTCCTCTCTGGGGCCAACGTCCTGACTTTC
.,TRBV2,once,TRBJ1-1,CASRASHEKNTEAFF,TGTGCCAGCAGAGCGTCCCACGAAAAGAACACTGAAGCTTTCTTT
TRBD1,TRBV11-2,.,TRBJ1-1,CASSPAGTVNTEAFF,TGTGCCAGCAGCCCCGCCGGGACAGTAAACACTGAAGCTTTCTTT
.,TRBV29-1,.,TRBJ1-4,CSVGGGQGIEKLFF,TGCAGCGTTGGGGGGGGTCAAGGGATCGAAAAACTGTTTTTT
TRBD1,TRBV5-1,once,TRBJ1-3,CASSLTGAGNTIYF,TGCGCCAGCAGCTTGACAGGGGCCGGAAACACCATATATTTT
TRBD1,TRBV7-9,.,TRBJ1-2,CASSPQGRYYGYTF,TGTGCCAGCAGCCCACAGGGGAGGTACTATGGCTACACCTTC
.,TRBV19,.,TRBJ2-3,CASKAFRGTDTQYF,TGTGCCAGTAAGGCTTTCAGGGGCACAGATACGCAGTATTTT
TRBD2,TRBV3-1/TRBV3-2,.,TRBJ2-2,CASRAGGIFGGTGELFF,TGTGCCAGCAGAGCGGGAGGGATATTCGGTGGCACCGGGGAGCTGTTTTTT
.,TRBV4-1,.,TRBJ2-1,CASSPGQGPNNEQFF,TGCGCCAGCAGCCCCGGGCAGGGCCCCAACAATGAGCAGTTCTTC
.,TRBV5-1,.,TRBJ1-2,CASSLADYGYTF,TGCGCCAGCAGCTTGGCTGACTATGGCTACACCTTC
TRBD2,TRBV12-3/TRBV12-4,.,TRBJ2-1,CASSLRASGQFF,TGTGCCAGCAGTTTAAGGGCTAGCGGGCAGTTCTTC
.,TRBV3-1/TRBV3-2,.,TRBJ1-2,CASTPGNSHGYTF,TGTGCCAGCACCCCCGGGAACAGTCATGGCTACACCTTC
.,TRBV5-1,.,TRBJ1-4,CASTLDRLDHEKLFF,TGCGCCAGCACCCTCGACAGGCTCGACCATGAAAAACTGTTTTTT
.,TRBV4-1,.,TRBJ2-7,CASSSPTGLRAYEQYF,TGCGCCAGCAGCTCCCCTACAGGGCTAAGGGCCTACGAGCAGTACTTC
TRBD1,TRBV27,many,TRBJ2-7,CASSPQVRQGNYEQYF,TGTGCCAGCAGTCCCCAAGTAAGACAGGGAAACTACGAGCAGTACTTC
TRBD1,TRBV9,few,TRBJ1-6,CASSRQGGPHNSPLHF,TGTGCCAGCAGTCGACAGGGGGGGCCTCATAATTCACCCCTCCACTTT
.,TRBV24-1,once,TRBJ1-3,CATSDSTAVSGNTIYF,TGTGCCACCAGTGATTCGACAGCCGTCTCTGGAAACACCATATATTTT
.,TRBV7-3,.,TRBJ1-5,CASSPSNSNQPQHF,TGTGCCAGCAGCCCCTCTAATAGCAATCAGCCCCAGCATTTT
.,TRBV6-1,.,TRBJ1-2,CASSAQGMGRTNYGYTF,TGTGCCAGCAGTGCCCAAGGGATGGGGCGGACTAACTATGGCTACACCTTC
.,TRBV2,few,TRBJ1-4,CASSSDRRPTNEKLFF,TGTGCCAGCAGTTCCGACAGGCGTCCAACTAATGAAAAACTGTTTTTT
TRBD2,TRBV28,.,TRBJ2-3,CASSLTGLAGGWTDTQYF,TGTGCCAGCAGTTTAACAGGGCTAGCGGGAGGCTGGACAGATACGCAGTATTTT
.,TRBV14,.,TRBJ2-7,CASSPIAGSYEQYF,TGTGCCAGCAGCCCGATTGCCGGCTCCTACGAGCAGTACTTC
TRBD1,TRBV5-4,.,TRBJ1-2,CASSLGTSRGSSYYGYTF,TGTGCCAGCAGCTTGGGGACTTCCAGGGGGAGCTCTTACTATGGCTACACCTTC
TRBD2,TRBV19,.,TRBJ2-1,CASSIGRESYNEQFF,TGTGCCAGTAGTATCGGGCGGGAGTCCTACAATGAGCAGTTCTTC